The 15 T cell receptor beta chains presented below share a single source sample, sequenced in a study of T cells in Graves' hyperthyroidism and ophthalmopathy. Amplified TCR beta CDR3 regions derived from RNA transcripts. An initial round of RT-PCR targeting the TCR CDR3 relied on the HTBI primer set. TCRdb independently ran MiXCR on the multiplex PCR reads; one entry per CDR3 protein. The data contain nearly 600,000 distinct CDR3 sequences, about 15% of them singletons. The sample consisted of blood. These TCRs come from a woman in her 30s with Graves' hyperthyroidism that later progressed to Graves' ophthalmopathy.

This clonotype was counted ten times or more. This chain joins TRBV11-2 and TRBJ1-5; 10 nucleotides match TRBD1. The V gene end was trimmed by 6 bases and the J gene end by 1 base; junction bases not matched to a gene: 3. The CDR3 has 15 residues. CDR1 is SGHAT, CDR2 FQNNGV, per germline. CDR3 residues: CASSGQGGSNQPQHF. The CDR3 DNA follows: TGTGCCAGCAGTGGACAGGGGGGAAGCAATCAGCCCCAGCATTTT.

This clonotype was counted ten times or more. No conserved phenylalanine or tryptophan ends this CDR3, so it is likely a read error. This sequence joins TRBV28 and TRBJ1-2; D is possibly TRBD1 (6 bases). CDR1 MDHEN and CDR2 SYDVKM come from the germline V gene. This CDR3 has 19 residues. V was shortened by 1 base and J by 6 bases, with 27 bases between the two germline ends. Here the CDR3 reads CASSLLYGVVAGDANGYTL. In nucleotides, the CDR3 is TGTGCCAGCAGTTTATTGTACGGGGTTGTGGCAGGGGATGCGAATGGCTACACCCTC.

This clonotype was detected a few times. The rearrangement joins TRBV7-9 to TRBJ2-4; D is perhaps TRBD1 (6 bases). There are 15 residues in the CDR3. The germline V gene encodes CDR1 SEHNR and CDR2 FQNEAQ (reference sequence). With 4 bases removed from V and 2 bases from J, the gap between germline ends came to 12 bases. In DNA form, the CDR3 reads TGTGCCAGCAGCTCCTTTACAGGGCCCAAAAACATTCAGTACTTC. Translating gives CASSSFTGPKNIQYF.

This clonotype was counted at least ten times. The chain uses TRBV30 and TRBJ2-1; possibly TRBD1 for D (6 bases). Germline V lookup: CDR1 GTSNPN, CDR2 SVGIG (reference sequence). The CDR3 runs 13 residues. Trimming removed 3 bases from V and 6 bases from J, with 12 bases in between. The DNA for the CDR3 is TGTGCCTGGAGCGCGGACAGTGGCAATGAGCAGTTCTTC. It codes for CAWSADSGNEQFF.

The J gene is TRBJ2-1, the V gene TRBV3-2; TRBD2, the table's D call, lacks a check against the DNA. TRBV3-2 represents a pseudogene. The CDR3 contains 17 residues. The DNA of the CDR3 is TGTGCCAGCAGCCAAGATTATCCGGCGGGAGGGGACAATGGGCAGTTCTTC. Protein product: CASSQDYPAGGDNGQFF.

The gene calls are TRBV5-4 and TRBJ2-7, with 10 bases matching TRBD1. After removal of 5 bases from V and 2 bases from J, the junction contained 7 bases not matched to a gene. The CDR3 spans 15 residues. Germline values: CDR1 SGHNT, CDR2 YYREEE (reference sequence). This CDR3 is CASRKGGTGAYEQYF. DNA of the CDR3: TGTGCCAGCAGGAAAGGGGGGACAGGGGCCTACGAGCAGTACTTC. The complete variable domain, with remaining parts taken from reference TRBV5-4 and TRBJ2-7, reads ETGVTQSPTHLIKTRGQQVTLRCSSQSGHNTVSWYQQALGQGPQFIFQYYREEENGRGNFPPRFSGLQFPNYSSELNVNALELDDSALYLCASRKGGTGAYEQYFGPGTRLTVT.

Points on this clonotype: This may stem from a read error, because a much larger clone lies one nucleotide away. This chain uses TRBV27 with TRBJ1-5; D is unresolved. Germline-derived CDR1 and CDR2 are MNHEY and SMNVEV (reference sequence). Trimming took 3 bases from V and 2 from J, leaving 8 bases between them. CDR3 length equals 14 residues. As DNA, the CDR3 is TGTGCCAGCAGTTTGGTAGTGGGCAATCAGCCCCAGCATTTT. This gives the protein CASSLVVGNQPQHF.

The CDR3 DNA is TGTGCCAGCAGCCTCCGACAGGGGTGGACAGATACGCAGTATTTT. Translation: CASSLRQGWTDTQYF. The V gene is TRBV14, the J gene TRBJ2-3, with 8 nucleotides matching TRBD1. The V segment lost 4 bases and the J segment 3 bases; nucleotides outside the gene matches: 6. This CDR3 comprises 15 residues. The V gene's germline CDR1 is SGHDN and CDR2 FVKESK.

The table lists this clonotype with many counts. The chain carries TRBV7-2 and TRBJ2-7; 10 nucleotides agree with TRBD2. This CDR3 region has 15 residues. CDR1 is SGHTA and CDR2 is FQGNSA in the germline V gene. The trim removed 1 base at V and 7 bases at J, leaving 7 bases unmatched. CDR3 in amino acids: CASSLGLAGLLEQYF. Written as DNA, the CDR3 is TGTGCCAGCAGCTTAGGACTAGCGGGCCTCTTGGAGCAGTACTTC. Full variable domain (remainder filled in from reference TRBV7-2 and TRBJ2-7): GAGVSQSPSNKVTEKGKDVELRCDPISGHTALYWYRQSLGQGLEFLIYFQGNSAPDKSGLPSDRFSAERTGGSVSTLTIQRTQQEDSAVYLCASSLGLAGLLEQYFGPGTRLTVT.

Many counts were recorded for this clonotype. The chain has TRBV5-6 and TRBJ1-1; D might be TRBD1 (5 bases). V lost 1 base to trimming and J lost 4 bases, with 11 bases between them. This CDR3 has 14 amino acids. The germline CDR1 and CDR2 sequences are SGHDT and YYEEEE. The CDR3 DNA sequence: TGTGCCAGCAGCTTGCGGGGACTGGCCACTGAAGCTTTCTTT. Amino acid sequence: CASSLRGLATEAFF.

This clonotype was picked up many times. The chain couples TRBV19 to TRBJ2-7, with 8 nucleotides matching TRBD1. The length of the CDR3 is 14 residues. V gave up 6 bases and J gave up 3 bases; unmatched junction bases: 7. The germline gives CDR1 LNHDA, CDR2 SQIVND (reference sequence). The chain's CDR3 is CASRSPGTGYEQYF. DNA of the CDR3: TGTGCCAGTAGATCTCCCGGGACAGGCTACGAGCAGTACTTC.

The chain employs TRBV19 and TRBJ1-6; D is ambiguous. There are 14 residues in the CDR3. CDR1 is LNHDA, CDR2 SQIVND, per germline (reference sequence). V dropped 3 bases and J dropped 8 bases, with 11 bases sitting between them. CDR3 protein: CASSISARDSPLHF. For the CDR3, the DNA is TGTGCCAGTAGTATTTCAGCTCGGGATTCACCCCTCCACTTT.

This clonotype was found many times. The chain has TRBV2 and TRBJ1-4; 7 nucleotides align to TRBD1. Germline V gene lookup returns CDR1 SNHLY and CDR2 FYNNEI. V lost 2 bases to trimming and J lost 3 bases; unmatched junction nucleotides: 15. This CDR3 region has 19 residues. CDR3 nucleotide sequence: TGTGCCAGCAGTGAAAACCGGGCCACAGGGGACGGGGCTAATGAAAAACTGTTTTTT. This gives the protein CASSENRATGDGANEKLFF.

This clonotype occurred a few times. This chain joins TRBV9 and TRBJ1-1, with 8 bases fitting TRBD1. Trimming removed 4 bases from V and 1 base from J; junction bases left unmatched: 9. CDR3 length: 16 residues. The germline V gene has CDR1 SGDLS and CDR2 YYNGEE. CDR3: CASSPRQGTTNTEAFF. CDR3 nucleotides: TGTGCCAGCAGCCCCCGACAGGGGACAACGAACACTGAAGCTTTCTTT.

Regarding this clonotype: This may stem from a read error, because a much larger clone lies one nucleotide away. This chain joins TRBV12-3 or TRBV12-4 and TRBJ1-2; 9 nucleotides agree with TRBD1. J gave up 6 bases and V 4 bases, and 6 bases lay outside the gene matches. The CDR3 extends over 14 amino acids. CDR3 residues: CASSSLGTGNGYTF. DNA for the CDR3: TGTGCCAGCAGTTCCTTAGGGACAGGGAATGGCTACACCTTC.